The T cell receptor (beta chain) under discussion was sequenced for a study of blood T cell repertoires in COVID-19. Looking at the study overall: Sources were T cells, B-cell-depleted T cells, or PBMCs; the material itself was cDNA or gDNA.

In the original analysis: From reference gene primer amplification, estimates of nucleated cell counts were derived. TCRdb keeps only in-frame clones here, not all; method: immunoSEQ multiplex PCR. The DNA gave D and trimming, while V, J and clone size come from that table. Among about 430,000 clones listed, over 75% were seen once. Participants were aged about 18 to 95 years, lived in 24 US areas, and enrolled virtually. Clinical history reported by participants formed the basis on which cohorts were assigned. This CDR3 is built from 13 residues. Germline lookup yields CDR1 MGHRA and CDR2 YSYEKL. V was pared by 5 bases and J by 8 bases, with 10 bases between.

The clonotype comes from a woman younger than 45 with acute COVID-19. The sample comprised PBMCs or T cells enriched from blood (not recorded which). This chain connects TRBV4-1 to TRBJ1-6; maybe TRBD1 (5 bases). CDR3 region: CASSTRQYSPLHF. The CDR3 bases are TGCGCCAGCAGCACAAGACAGTATTCACCCCTCCACTTT.